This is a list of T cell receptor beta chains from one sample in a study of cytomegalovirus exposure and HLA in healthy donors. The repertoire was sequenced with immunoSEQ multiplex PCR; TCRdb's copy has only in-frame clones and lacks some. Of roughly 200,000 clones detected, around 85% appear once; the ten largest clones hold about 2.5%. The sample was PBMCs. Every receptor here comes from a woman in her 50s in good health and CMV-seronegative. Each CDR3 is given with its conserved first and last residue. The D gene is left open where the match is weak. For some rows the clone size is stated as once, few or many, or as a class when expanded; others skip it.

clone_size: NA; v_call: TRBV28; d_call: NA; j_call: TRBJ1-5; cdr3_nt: TGTGCCACCCTTGTGGGGGGTGATCAGCCCCAGCATTTT; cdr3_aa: CATLVGGDQPQHF
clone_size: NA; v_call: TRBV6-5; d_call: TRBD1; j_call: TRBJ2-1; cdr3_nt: TGTGCCAGCAGTTACACCCAGGGGGAATACAATGAGCAGTTCTTC; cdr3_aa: CASSYTQGEYNEQFF
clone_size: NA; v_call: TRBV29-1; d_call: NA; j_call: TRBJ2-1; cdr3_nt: TGCAGCGTTGGTGTTCTAGCGAACTACAATGAGCAGTTCTTC; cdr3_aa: CSVGVLANYNEQFF
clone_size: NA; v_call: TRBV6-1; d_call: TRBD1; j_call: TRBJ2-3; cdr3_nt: TGTGCCAGCAGGCGGGTGCGGACAGGTACAGATACGCAGTATTTT; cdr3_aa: CASRRVRTGTDTQYF
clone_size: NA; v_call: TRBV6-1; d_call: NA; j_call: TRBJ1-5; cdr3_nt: TGTGCCAGCAGTGAAGTGGGCCCCGGCACGCCCCAGCATTTT; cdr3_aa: CASSEVGPGTPQHF
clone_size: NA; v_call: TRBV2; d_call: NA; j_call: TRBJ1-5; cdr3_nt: TGTGCCAGCAACGACCTCTACCGGGACAACAAGCCCCAGCATTTT; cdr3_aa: CASNDLYRDNKPQHF
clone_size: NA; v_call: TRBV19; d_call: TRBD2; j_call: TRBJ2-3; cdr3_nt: TGTGCCACTAGTCGGACTAGCGGGAGTACAGATACGCAGTATTTT; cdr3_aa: CATSRTSGSTDTQYF
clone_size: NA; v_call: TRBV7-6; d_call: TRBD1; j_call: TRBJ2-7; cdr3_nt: TGTGCCAGCAGCTCTGCGACGGCTCAGGGGGCAGCCTACGAGCAGTACTTC; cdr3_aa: CASSSATAQGAAYEQYF
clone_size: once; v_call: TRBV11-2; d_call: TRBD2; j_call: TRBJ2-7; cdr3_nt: TGTGCCAGTACCACTACTAGCGGGAGAAGAGCCCACGAGCAGTACTTC; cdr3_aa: CASTTTSGRRAHEQYF
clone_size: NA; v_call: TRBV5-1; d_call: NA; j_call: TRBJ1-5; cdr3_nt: TGCGCCAGCAGCTTCAGGGGAGGCAATCAGCCCCAGCATTTT; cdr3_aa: CASSFRGGNQPQHF
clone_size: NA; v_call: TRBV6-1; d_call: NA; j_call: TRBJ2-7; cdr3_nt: TGTGCCAGCAGTGAACGTGTGGTGGGGCAGCCTTACGAGCAGTACTTC; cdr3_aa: CASSERVVGQPYEQYF
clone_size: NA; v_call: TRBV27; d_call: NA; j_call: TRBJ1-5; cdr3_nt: TGTGCCAGCAGTTTGAAGCAACATCAGCCCCAGCATTTT; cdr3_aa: CASSLKQHQPQHF
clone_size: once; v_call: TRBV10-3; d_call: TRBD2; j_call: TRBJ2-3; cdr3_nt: TGTGCCATCTCGACCGGGAGGGCAGATACGCAGTATTTT; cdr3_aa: CAISTGRADTQYF
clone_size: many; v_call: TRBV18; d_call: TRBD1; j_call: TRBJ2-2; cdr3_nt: TGTGCCAGCTCCCTACGGACAGGGGCGACCGGGGAGCTGTTTTTT; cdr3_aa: CASSLRTGATGELFF
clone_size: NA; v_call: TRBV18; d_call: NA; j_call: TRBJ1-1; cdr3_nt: TGTGCCAGCTCACCACCGGAGTGGAACACTGAAGCTTTCTTT; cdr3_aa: CASSPPEWNTEAFF
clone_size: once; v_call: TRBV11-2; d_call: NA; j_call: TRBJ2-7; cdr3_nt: TGTGCCAGCAGCCTTGGTGGCAGGGTAGTCTACGAGCAGTACTTC; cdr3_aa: CASSLGGRVVYEQYF
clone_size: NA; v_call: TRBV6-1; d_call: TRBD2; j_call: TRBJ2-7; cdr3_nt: TGTGCCAGCAGCCTTGCTCGGGGGGGAGGGTACGAGCAGTACTTC; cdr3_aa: CASSLARGGGYEQYF
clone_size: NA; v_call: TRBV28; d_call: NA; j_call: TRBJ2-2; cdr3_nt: TGTGCCAGCAGGGTCAGATCGAACACCGGGGAGCTGTTTTTT; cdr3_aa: CASRVRSNTGELFF
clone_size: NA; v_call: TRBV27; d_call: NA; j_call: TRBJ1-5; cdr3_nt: TGTGCCAGCAGGGACCTGGGGGGTCCCAATCAGCCCCAGCATTTT; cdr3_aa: CASRDLGGPNQPQHF
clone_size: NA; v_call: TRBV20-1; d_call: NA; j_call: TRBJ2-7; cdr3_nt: TGCAGTGCGGACAGAGCCTACGAGCAGTACTTC; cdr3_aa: CSADRAYEQYF
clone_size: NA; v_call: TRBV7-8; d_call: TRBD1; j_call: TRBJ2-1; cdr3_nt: TGTGCCAGCAGCCGACAGGGGGCGTTCTACAATGAGCAGTTCTTC; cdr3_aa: CASSRQGAFYNEQFF
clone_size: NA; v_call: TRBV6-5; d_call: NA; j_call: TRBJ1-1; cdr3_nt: TGTGCCAGCAGTTACGAATACAGTGGCACTGAAGCTTTCTTT; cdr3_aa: CASSYEYSGTEAFF
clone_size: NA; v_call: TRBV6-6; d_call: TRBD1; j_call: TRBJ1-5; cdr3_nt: TGTGCCAGCCAGGACAGGGTTCGGAACGGTCAGCCCCAGCATTTT; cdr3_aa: CASQDRVRNGQPQHF
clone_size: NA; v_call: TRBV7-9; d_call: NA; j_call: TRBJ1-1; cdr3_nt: TGTGCCAGCAGCTTGGTATCAATCCCGGCTGAAGCTTTCTTT; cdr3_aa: CASSLVSIPAEAFF
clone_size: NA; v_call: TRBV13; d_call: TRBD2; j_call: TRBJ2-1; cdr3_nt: TGTGCCAGCAGCTTCGGGACTAGCTCCTACAATGAGCAGTTCTTC; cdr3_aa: CASSFGTSSYNEQFF
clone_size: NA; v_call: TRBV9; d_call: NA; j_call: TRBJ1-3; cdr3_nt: TGTGCCAGCAGACACGTCTCTGGAAACACCATATATTTT; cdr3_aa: CASRHVSGNTIYF
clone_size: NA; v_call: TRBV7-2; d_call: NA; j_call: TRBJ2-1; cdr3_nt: TGTGCCAGCAGCCCGTCCTACAATGAGCAGTTCTTC; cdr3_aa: CASSPSYNEQFF
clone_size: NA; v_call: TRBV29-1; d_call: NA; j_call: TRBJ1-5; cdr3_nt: TGCAGCGGTGTTTTCGGGGGAGACCAGCCCCAGCATTTT; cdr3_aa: CSGVFGGDQPQHF
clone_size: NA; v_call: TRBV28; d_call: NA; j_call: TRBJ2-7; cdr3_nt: TGTGCCAGCAGGTCCGGGGTCTCCTACGAGCAGTGCTTC; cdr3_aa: CASRSGVSYEQCF
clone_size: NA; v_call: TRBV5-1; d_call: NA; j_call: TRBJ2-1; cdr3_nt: TGCGCCAGCCAAGGGGAGGGCCAGGGGAATGAGCAGTTCTTC; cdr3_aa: CASQGEGQGNEQFF
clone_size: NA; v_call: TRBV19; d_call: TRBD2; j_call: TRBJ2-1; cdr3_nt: TGTGCCAGTAGTATGACTAGCGGGATTAATGAGCAGTTCTTC; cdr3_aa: CASSMTSGINEQFF
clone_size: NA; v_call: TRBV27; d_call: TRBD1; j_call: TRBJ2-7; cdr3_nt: TGTGCCAGCAGTTTCGGACAGGGCTCCTACGAGCAGTACTTC; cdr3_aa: CASSFGQGSYEQYF
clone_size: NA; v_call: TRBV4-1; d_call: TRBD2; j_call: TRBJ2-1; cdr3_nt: TGCGCCAGCCTGGAAAGACTAGCAGGCACATTGTCCTACAATGAGCAGTTCTTC; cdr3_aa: CASLERLAGTLSYNEQFF
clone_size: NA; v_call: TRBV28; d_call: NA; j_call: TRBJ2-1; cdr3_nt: TGTGCCCATTCGTTGGGAGATTCGTACAATGAGCAGTTCTTC; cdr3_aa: CAHSLGDSYNEQFF
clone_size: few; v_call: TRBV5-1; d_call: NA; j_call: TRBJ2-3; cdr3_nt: TGCGCCAGCAGCTTATTAGCGAGCACAGATACGCAGTATTTT; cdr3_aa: CASSLLASTDTQYF
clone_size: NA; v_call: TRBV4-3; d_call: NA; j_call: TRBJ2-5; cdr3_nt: TGCGCCAGCAGCCCGCTGACTAGTACGCCCCAGGAGACCCAGTACTTC; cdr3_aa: CASSPLTSTPQETQYF
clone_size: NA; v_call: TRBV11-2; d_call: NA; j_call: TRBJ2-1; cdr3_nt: TGTGCCAGCAGCTTAGTCGGGAGAGGCTCCTACAATGAGCAGTTCTTC; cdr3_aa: CASSLVGRGSYNEQFF
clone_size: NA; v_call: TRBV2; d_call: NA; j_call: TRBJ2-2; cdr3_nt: TGTGCCAGCAGGTTCGGAGGGGTGGGCACCGGGGAGCTGTTTTTT; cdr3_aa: CASRFGGVGTGELFF
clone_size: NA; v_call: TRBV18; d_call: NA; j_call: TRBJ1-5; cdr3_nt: TGTGCCAGCTCTCTCACAGGACTAATAAGCAATCAGCCCCAGCATTTT; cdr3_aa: CASSLTGLISNQPQHF
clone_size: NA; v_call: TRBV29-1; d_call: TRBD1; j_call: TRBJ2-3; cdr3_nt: TGCAGCGTCGTCCCGGGACAGGGAGGCACAGATACGCAGTATTTT; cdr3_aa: CSVVPGQGGTDTQYF
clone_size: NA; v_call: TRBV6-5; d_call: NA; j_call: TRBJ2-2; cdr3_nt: TGTGCCAGCAGTTATCAGGGAGGTGAAAAAACCGGGGAGCTGTTTTTT; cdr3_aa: CASSYQGGEKTGELFF
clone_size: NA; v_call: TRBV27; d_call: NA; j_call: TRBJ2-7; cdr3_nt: TGTGCCAGCAGCCGACAACTCCATACCTCCTACGAGCAGTACTTC; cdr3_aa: CASSRQLHTSYEQYF
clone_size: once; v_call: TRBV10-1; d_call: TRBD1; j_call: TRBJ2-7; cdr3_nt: TGCGCCAGCAGTGAGTCAGGGCGGACAGGATCCTACGAGCAGTACTTC; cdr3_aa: CASSESGRTGSYEQYF
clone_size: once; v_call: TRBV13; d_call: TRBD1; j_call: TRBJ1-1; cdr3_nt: TGTGCCAGCAGCTTTGACAGGGATCTAAACACTGAAGCTTTCTTT; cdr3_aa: CASSFDRDLNTEAFF
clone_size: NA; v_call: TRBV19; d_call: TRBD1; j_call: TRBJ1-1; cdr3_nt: TGTGCCAGTAGTAGGGGGGACAGATTATCGAACACTGAAGCTTTCTTT; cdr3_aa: CASSRGDRLSNTEAFF
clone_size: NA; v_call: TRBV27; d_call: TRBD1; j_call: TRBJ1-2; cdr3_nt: TGTGCCAGCAGTTTGACAGGGCATGGCTACACCTTC; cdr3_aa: CASSLTGHGYTF
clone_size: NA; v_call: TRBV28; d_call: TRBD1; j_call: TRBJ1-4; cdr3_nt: TGTGCCAGCAGTCCGGTGGGACAGGGTTATGAAAAACTGTTTTTT; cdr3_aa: CASSPVGQGYEKLFF
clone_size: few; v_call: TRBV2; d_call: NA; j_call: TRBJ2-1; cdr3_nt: TGTGCCAGCAGTGAAGATCGGTACAATGAGCAGTTCTTC; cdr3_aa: CASSEDRYNEQFF
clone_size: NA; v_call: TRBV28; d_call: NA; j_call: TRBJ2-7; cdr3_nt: TGTGCCAGCAGTGGCGCCGGGATGGGCTACAACGAGCAGTACTTC; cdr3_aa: CASSGAGMGYNEQYF
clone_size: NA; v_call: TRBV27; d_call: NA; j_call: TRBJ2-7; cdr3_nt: TGTGCCAGCGGAATTCCGAGGGTTGGGGGCCTGAGCTCCTACGAGCAGTACTTC; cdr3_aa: CASGIPRVGGLSSYEQYF